The TCR beta chain described here comes from a study of CD8+CD57+ T cells in acquired aplastic anemia. Study as a whole: Sorted cells (CD4+ and CD8+) yielded DNA amounts that averaged around 3.1 ug.

A remark on this clonotype: Its antigen is unidentified.

This CDR3 region has 17 residues. V lost 3 bases and J lost 3, with 15 bases in between. Genomic DNA was employed as the template in profiling TCR beta VDJ and CDR3. TCRdb independently ran MiXCR on the reads; one entry per CDR3 protein. This sample has 150,000 to 200,000 distinct CDR3 sequences, with about three fifths found just once. Overall study results and limits: For CD8+ Simpson's diversity, patients and controls showed no significant difference.

Material: sorted CD4+, CD8+, or CD8+CD57+ T cells (not recorded which) from PBMCs. V gene TRBV12-3 or TRBV12-4 combines with J gene TRBJ1-6; no definite D call. The sequence was collected from a human donor with severe aplastic anemia or a healthy control (not recorded which). The CDR3 sequence: CASSFPSTAVYNSPLHF. The CDR3 nucleotides read TGTGCCAGCAGTTTCCCGTCAACTGCGGTCTATAATTCACCCCTCCACTTT.